This TCR beta chain was identified during a study of CD8+CD57+ T cells in acquired aplastic anemia. Study overall: When averaged, DNA from sorted CD4+ and CD8+ cells came to about 3 ug. General study points: Both patients and controls carried the same twenty-nine CD8+ CDR3 sequences. With respect to CD8+ Simpson's diversity, patients and controls did not differ significantly.

Those patients picked for sequencing had displayed CD8+CD57+ cell expansion on flow cytometry. Patients had received no therapy at the time of blood sampling. Germline loops: CDR1 MGHDK, CDR2 SYGVNS. The length of the CDR3 is 13 residues. Trimming cost V 3 bases and J 9 bases, with 12 bases left between them. The TCR beta profiling, which covered VDJ combination and CDR3 sequence, was carried out using genomic DNA as the template. TCRdb reanalysed the reads using MiXCR and keeps one entry per CDR3 protein. The sample holds fewer than 250,000 distinct CDR3 sequences; almost 50% are singletons and the top ten take less than 20%. Points on this clonotype: Its specificity is not known. The conserved phenylalanine or tryptophan normally closing the CDR3 is absent here, so this likely arose from a read error.

Material: sorted CD4+, CD8+, or CD8+CD57+ T cells (not recorded which) from PBMCs. This receptor was obtained from a human donor with aplastic anemia. The chain joins TRBV25-1 to TRBJ1-3; D unclear. CDR3: CASSEVRVGTIYL. The CDR3 DNA reads TGTGCCAGCAGTGAGGTCCGAGTGGGCACCATATATCTT.